The 32 T cell receptor beta chains below were found in one sample sequenced in a study of graft-versus-host responses after intestinal transplantation. The assay was immunoSEQ multiplex PCR, and TCRdb's table has in-frame clones only and misses some. The sample consists of 70,000 to 80,000 clones, roughly 88% of them appearing once. These receptors have no identified antigens. This sample comprised unstimulated CD8+ T cells sorted from spleen or lymph node cells, obtained before intestinal transplant. Every receptor here comes from a human donor who received an intestinal transplant.

This chain links TRBV6-5 with TRBJ1-4; a weak D match, TRBD1 (5 bases). Trimming took off 6 bases at V and 5 bases at J, with 16 bases between the two ends. Germline V CDR1 and CDR2: MNHEY, SVGAGI. CDR3 length: 15 residues. CDR3 protein: CASSNDRGLNEKLFF. The CDR3 nucleotides read TGTGCCAGCAGCAACGACAGAGGCTTGAATGAAAAACTGTTTTTT.

The chain recombines TRBV9 with TRBJ2-3; D uncertain. Trimming took off 0 bases at V and 5 bases at J, with 13 bases between the two ends. The germline CDR1 and CDR2 sequences are SGDLS and YYNGEE. The CDR3 spans 15 residues. CDR3 DNA sequence: TGTGCCAGCAGCGTAGCCCGAACCGAGGAAGATACGCAGTATTTT. As protein: CASSVARTEEDTQYF.

This rearrangement joins TRBV2 to TRBJ1-2, with 7 bases identical to TRBD1. Germline trimming cut 7 bases from V and 4 bases from J; bases unmatched to any gene: 6. The CDR3 is 13 residues long. The V gene's germline CDR1 is SNHLY and CDR2 FYNNEI. The DNA for the CDR3 is TGTGCCAGCATCACAGGGACAGTCTATGGCTACACCTTC. Translating gives CASITGTVYGYTF.

The gene calls are TRBV4-1 and TRBJ2-7; 7 positions match TRBD2. The CDR3 runs 14 residues. V gave up 0 bases and J gave up 6 bases; unmatched junction bases: 5. Germline values: CDR1 MGHRA, CDR2 YSYEKL. This CDR3 reads CASSQDSGYREQYF. CDR3 nucleotides: TGCGCCAGCAGCCAAGATAGCGGGTATCGCGAGCAGTACTTC.

This clone was observed once. The genes are TRBV19 and TRBJ1-2, with D uncertain. V lost 5 bases, J lost 8 bases, and 9 bases lay in between. The CDR3 is 11 amino acids. CDR1 is LNHDA, CDR2 SQIVND, per germline (reference sequence). CDR3 in amino acids: CASSEGGGYTF. Written as DNA, the CDR3 is TGTGCCAGTAGTGAGGGAGGAGGCTACACCTTC. Combining the CDR3 with reference TRBV19 and TRBJ1-2 gives the whole variable domain DGGITQSPKYLFRKEGQNVTLSCEQNLNHDAMYWYRQDPGQGLRLIYYSQIVNDFQKGDIAEGYSVSREKKESFPLTVTSAQKNPTAFYLCASSEGGGYTFGSGTRLTVV.

This chain connects TRBV27 to TRBJ2-2; D ambiguous. The V end was cut by 6 bases, the J end by 6 bases, with 14 bases between. This CDR3 contains 14 residues. CDR1 is MNHEY and CDR2 is SMNVEV in the germline V gene (reference sequence). CDR3 amino acids: CASRERQVPGELFF. In DNA, the CDR3 is TGTGCCAGCAGGGAACGTCAGGTTCCCGGGGAGCTGTTTTTT.

This chain's CDR3 is CSAQKTVSGNTIYF. The CDR3 DNA reads as TGCAGCGCCCAGAAGACAGTCTCTGGAAACACCATATATTTT. V and J are TRBV29-1 and TRBJ1-3, with TRBD1 as a possible D gene (5 bases). V lost 7 bases and J lost 0, with 13 bases in between. Per germline, CDR1 SQVTM and CDR2 ANQGSEA. There are 14 residues in the CDR3.

This rearrangement joins TRBV27 to TRBJ1-4; 9 positions agree with TRBD1. Germline CDR1 MNHEY, CDR2 SMNVEV (reference sequence). Trimming cost V 3 bases and J 8 bases; bases outside gene matches: 7. This CDR3 has 15 residues. For the CDR3, the DNA is TGTGCCAGCAGTTTGAGTTTTGGGACAGGGGAAAAACTGTTTTTT. This encodes CASSLSFGTGEKLFF.

This rearrangement joins TRBV18 to TRBJ2-1; D ambiguous. Germline-derived CDR1 and CDR2 are KGHSH and LQKENI. V lost 1 base and J 8 bases, leaving 9 bases between the germline ends. The CDR3 consists of 13 residues. This chain's CDR3 is CASSPRARDEQFF. The CDR3 nucleotides read TGTGCCAGCTCACCACGCGCCCGAGATGAGCAGTTCTTC.

This chain connects TRBV5-8 to TRBJ1-1; possible D gene TRBD1, 6 bases. The CDR3 is 18 residues long. With 0 bases removed from V and 0 bases from J, the gap between germline ends came to 18 bases. In germline, CDR1 is SGHTS, CDR2 YDEGEE. This CDR3 is CASSLEGSQGQMNTEAFF. The CDR3 nucleotides are TGTGCCAGCAGCTTGGAAGGCTCTCAGGGACAAATGAACACTGAAGCTTTCTTT. Looking up the rest from reference TRBV5-8 and TRBJ1-1 gives the full variable domain: EAGVTQSPTHLIKTRGQQATLRCSPISGHTSVYWYQQALGLGLQFLLWYDEGEERNRGNFPPRFSGRQFPNYSSELNVNALELEDSALYLCASSLEGSQGQMNTEAFFGQGTRLTVV.

The CDR3 reads CASSPGTLGNEQFF. The CDR3 DNA reads TGTGCCAGCAGCCCGGGGACTCTGGGGAATGAGCAGTTCTTC. The chain couples TRBV9 to TRBJ2-1; weak D call: TRBD2 (6 bases). Trimming shortened V by 4 bases and J by 7 bases, and 15 bases separated the two germline ends. The length of the CDR3 is 14 residues. The V gene's germline CDR1 is SGDLS and CDR2 YYNGEE.

The chain uses TRBV7-2 and TRBJ2-2, with 8 nucleotides matching TRBD2. V shed 6 bases and J 3 bases; nucleotides not matched to a gene: 3. CDR3 size: 14 residues. The germline V gene has CDR1 SGHTA and CDR2 FQGNSA. CDR3 residues: CASSPGGHTGELFF. CDR3 in DNA: TGTGCCAGCAGTCCGGGGGGGCACACCGGGGAGCTGTTTTTT.

This clone was recorded only once. This chain links TRBV5-5 with TRBJ1-1, with 8 bases fitting TRBD1. Germline-derived CDR1 and CDR2 are SGHKS and YYEKEE (reference sequence). J lost 4 bases, V lost 4 bases, and 3 bases had no gene match. CDR3 length equals 13 residues. The CDR3 DNA is TGTGCCAGCAGCGGAACAGGGGGCACTGAAGCTTTCTTT. This translates into CASSGTGGTEAFF.

The gene calls are TRBV11-1 and TRBJ1-1; the D gene is possibly TRBD1 (6 bases). The length of the CDR3 is 14 residues. The germline gives CDR1 SGHAT, CDR2 FQDESV (reference sequence). V gave up 2 bases and J gave up 3 bases, with 10 bases separating them. CDR3 loop: CASSLRGGYTEAFF. As DNA, the CDR3 is TGTGCCAGCAGCTTAAGGGGGGGCTACACTGAAGCTTTCTTT. Supplemented by reference TRBV11-1 and TRBJ1-1, the full variable domain reads EAEVAQSPRYKITEKSQAVAFWCDPISGHATLYWYRQILGQGPELLVQFQDESVVDDSQLPKDRFSAERLKGVDSTLKIQPAELGDSAMYLCASSLRGGYTEAFFGQGTRLTVV.

The chain couples TRBV13 to TRBJ1-1; D ambiguous. V gave up 1 base and J gave up 5 bases, with 14 bases separating them. Germline V gene data show CDR1 as PRHDT and CDR2 as FYEKMQ (reference sequence). The CDR3 spans 15 residues. The CDR3 here is CASSLAGSVGTEAFF. The CDR3 DNA is TGTGCCAGCAGCTTAGCGGGGTCAGTCGGGACTGAAGCTTTCTTT.

As concerns this clone: This specimen includes other DNA sequences encoding the same CDR3. This chain connects TRBV9 to TRBJ2-5; 8 bases fit TRBD2. This CDR3 has 15 residues. Per the germline V gene, CDR1 is SGDLS and CDR2 is YYNGEE. V shed 0 bases and J 5 bases; nucleotides not matched to a gene: 6. CDR3 protein: CASSVVGTRGETQYF. The CDR3 DNA follows: TGTGCCAGCAGCGTAGTAGGGACTAGGGGGGAGACCCAGTACTTC.

The chain has TRBV25-1 and TRBJ2-5; D might be TRBD1 (5 bases). Germline CDR1 MGHDK, CDR2 SYGVNS. The V end was cut by 2 bases, the J end by 5 bases, with 15 bases between. This CDR3 contains 15 residues. The CDR3 sequence: CASSERQLREETQYF. CDR3 sequence (DNA): TGTGCCAGCAGTGAAAGACAGCTACGCGAGGAGACCCAGTACTTC.

The rearrangement joins TRBV9 to TRBJ2-1; TRBD2 matches at 9 bases. The trim removed 0 bases at V and 9 bases at J, leaving 10 bases unmatched. Germline CDR1 is SGDLS and CDR2 is YYNGEE. The CDR3 has 16 residues. CDR3 DNA: TGTGCCAGCAGCGTAGGAGCAGGGACTAGCCAGGGTGAGCAGTTCTTC. Its translation: CASSVGAGTSQGEQFF.

The chain has TRBV19 and TRBJ1-5; D perhaps matches TRBD1 (5 bases). Germline values: CDR1 LNHDA, CDR2 SQIVND (reference sequence). V was cut by 7 bases and J by 11 bases, with 15 bases left in between. This CDR3 comprises 12 residues. Written as DNA, the CDR3 is TGTGCCAGTACTCAGGGCCCCACGACCCAGCATTTT. It translates to CASTQGPTTQHF.

V and J are TRBV12-5 and TRBJ1-2; D remains unclear. The CDR3 runs to 13 residues. Trimming removed 1 base at V and 5 bases at J, with 8 bases between. CDR1 and CDR2 from the germline V gene are LGHNT and FRNRAP. In DNA, the CDR3 is TGTGCTAGTGGTTTGGAATCCTCGTATGGCTACACCTTC. Its translation: CASGLESSYGYTF.

The chain joins TRBV6-6 to TRBJ1-3; 8 bases align to TRBD1. The CDR3 loop spans 14 amino acids. Trimming cost V 6 bases and J 4 bases; bases outside gene matches: 5. Germline CDR1 and CDR2: MNHNY and SVGAGI (reference sequence). CDR3 in DNA: TGTGCCAGCAGCCCCCAGGGGGCGGGAAACACCATATATTTT. This encodes CASSPQGAGNTIYF.

The genes are TRBV11-2 and TRBJ2-7; 9 bases match TRBD1. The length of the CDR3 is 14 residues. J gave up 12 bases and V 0 bases, and 9 bases lay outside the gene matches. The germline gives CDR1 SGHAT, CDR2 FQNNGV. DNA of the CDR3: TGTGCCAGCAGCTTAGAAAGATCTGGGACAGGGCTGTACTTC. It translates to CASSLERSGTGLYF.

The chain combines TRBV7-8 with TRBJ2-7; weak D call: TRBD2 (6 bases). Germline V CDR1 and CDR2: SGHVS, FQNEAQ. The CDR3 contains 15 residues. The ends were cut back, 5 bases at V and 3 bases at J, with 17 bases in the middle. The CDR3 reads CASSEAGGSYYEQYF. The CDR3 nucleotides read TGTGCCAGCAGCGAAGCCGGGGGTTCCTACTACGAGCAGTACTTC.

This chain links TRBV6-5 with TRBJ2-3, with TRBD2 identical over 8 bases. This CDR3 comprises 16 residues. The trim removed 0 bases at V and 10 bases at J, leaving 12 bases unmatched. Germline CDR1 reads MNHEY; CDR2 reads SVGAGI. CDR3 amino acids: CASSYSRGEGGLSQYF. Here the CDR3 DNA reads TGTGCCAGCAGTTACTCGCGGGGGGAGGGGGGACTCTCGCAGTATTTT.

The CDR3 spells CASSTVTNTEAFF. In nucleotides, the CDR3 is TGTGCCAGCAGTACGGTAACCAACACTGAAGCTTTCTTT. The chain carries TRBV27 and TRBJ1-1; D remains unclear. Trimming shortened V by 5 bases and J by 2 bases, and 9 bases separated the two germline ends. The CDR3 is 13 residues long. The V gene's germline CDR1 is MNHEY and CDR2 SMNVEV (reference sequence).

The V gene is TRBV7-9, the J gene TRBJ1-2; 7 positions match TRBD1. The CDR3 has 12 amino acids. The V gene end was trimmed by 10 bases and the J gene end by 1 base; junction bases not matched to a gene: 3. Germline CDR1 and CDR2: SEHNR and FQNEAQ (reference sequence). The DNA for the CDR3 is TGTGCCACCGGGACAGATAACTATGGCTACACCTTC. Its translation is CATGTDNYGYTF.

The rearrangement joins TRBV27 to TRBJ2-7; 8 nucleotides match TRBD1. The germline gives CDR1 MNHEY, CDR2 SMNVEV (reference sequence). The CDR3 extends over 14 amino acids. Unmatched junction bases numbered 8, after V lost 8 bases and J lost 2 bases. The CDR3 loop is CASHGQGRPYEQYF. Here the CDR3 DNA reads TGTGCCAGCCACGGACAGGGACGCCCCTACGAGCAGTACTTC.

The chain couples TRBV11-1 to TRBJ2-7; 8 nucleotides match TRBD1. The CDR3 extends over 14 amino acids. Germline V gene data show CDR1 as SGHAT and CDR2 as FQDESV (reference sequence). With V trimmed by 4 bases and J by 5 bases, 7 bases remained unmatched. CDR3 coding DNA: TGTGCCAGCAGCTCCAGACAGGGGATCGACGAGCAGTACTTC. This gives the protein CASSSRQGIDEQYF.

The V call is TRBV27, the J call TRBJ1-6; 7 bases line up with TRBD1. There are 13 residues in the CDR3. From germline, CDR1 is MNHEY and CDR2 SMNVEV (reference sequence). J gave up 12 bases and V 5 bases, and 7 bases lay outside the gene matches. The CDR3 loop reads CASSAQGVQPLHF. In DNA form, the CDR3 reads TGTGCCAGCAGTGCTCAGGGGGTTCAACCCCTCCACTTT.

J is TRBJ1-2 and V is TRBV25-1, with D unclear. V shed 2 bases and J shed 4 bases, with 14 bases lying between them. The CDR3 has 15 residues. Germline V CDR1 and CDR2: MGHDK, SYGVNS. This chain's CDR3 is CASSEAAVAFYGYTF. The CDR3 DNA reads as TGTGCCAGCAGTGAAGCGGCAGTCGCTTTCTATGGCTACACCTTC.

The chain joins TRBV29-1 to TRBJ1-2, with 9 bases aligning to TRBD1. This CDR3 is 12 amino acids long. In germline, CDR1 is SQVTM, CDR2 ANQGSEA. V dropped 7 bases and J dropped 8; count of bases not matched to a gene: 8. In DNA form, the CDR3 reads TGCAGCGGCGACAGACAGGGGGGAGGCTACACCTTC. Protein sequence: CSGDRQGGGYTF. The full variable domain, completed using reference TRBV29-1 and TRBJ1-2, is SAVISQKPSRDICQRGTSLTIQCQVDSQVTMMFWYRQQPGQSLTLIATANQGSEATYESGFVIDKFPISRPNLTFSTLTVSNMSPEDSSIYLCSGDRQGGGYTFGSGTRLTVV.

This sequence joins TRBV11-1 and TRBJ2-5, with D hard to call. This CDR3 contains 10 residues. The V gene lost 8 bases and the J gene lost 2 bases, with 3 bases spanning the gap. CDR1 and CDR2 from the germline V gene are SGHAT and FQDESV (reference sequence). For the CDR3, the DNA is TGTGCCAGCTCACAAGAGACCCAGTACTTC. The encoded protein is CASSQETQYF.